This entry lists 20 T cell receptor beta chains sequenced from one sample in a study of PD-L1 blockade in urothelial cancer. TCRdb's copy holds only in-frame clones and misses some; the assay was immunoSEQ multiplex PCR. The sample lists just over 35,000 clones; roughly a third were seen once. The specimen comprised tumor tissue, sampled before atezolizumab (anti-PD-L1) treatment. The receptor source for this set is a man aged 55-75 years with urothelial cancer.

V is TRBV18 and J is TRBJ2-1; TRBD2 matches at 7 bases. Germline-derived CDR1 and CDR2 are KGHSH and LQKENI. The CDR3 extends over 16 amino acids. V lost 0 bases and J lost 3; bases outside the gene matches: 5. CDR3 coding DNA: TGTGCCAGCTCACCACCAGAGCGGGGCAACTACAATGAGCAGTTCTTC. Translation gives CASSPPERGNYNEQFF.

The V call is TRBV12-5, the J call TRBJ2-3; D is ambiguous. This CDR3 has 11 amino acids. Germline CDR1 is LGHNT and CDR2 is FRNRAP. The CDR3 bases are TGTGCCAGCACCTCCCGTTTCGAGCAGTATTTT. Translation gives CASTSRFEQYF.

The V gene is TRBV19, the J gene TRBJ1-5, with TRBD1 matching 7 bases. V dropped 6 bases and J dropped 3; count of bases not matched to a gene: 11. This CDR3 is 16 amino acids long. Germline V gene data show CDR1 as LNHDA and CDR2 as SQIVND (reference sequence). The DNA for the CDR3 is TGTGCCAGTAGCAACAAGGGGGCAGGCATCAATCAGCCCCAGCATTTT. This translates into CASSNKGAGINQPQHF.

The chain is built from TRBV29-1 and TRBJ1-1; D unresolved. This CDR3 has 15 amino acids. The germline V and J ends were trimmed by 4 bases and 0 bases, with 15 bases remaining between them. The germline CDR1 and CDR2 sequences are SQVTM and ANQGSEA. The CDR3 protein is CSVAPTRGMNTEAFF. The CDR3 coding sequence is TGCAGCGTTGCCCCCACACGCGGTATGAACACTGAAGCTTTCTTT.

V gene TRBV6-8 combines with J gene TRBJ2-3; 8 positions match TRBD2. Trimming removed 7 bases from V and 6 bases from J; junction bases left unmatched: 6. This CDR3 comprises 13 residues. The germline V gene has CDR1 MNHGY and CDR2 SAAAGT. CDR3 in DNA: TGTGCCAGCAACAGGGCTAGCGGGGATACGCAGTATTTT. This encodes CASNRASGDTQYF.

This clone has at least ten counts. The CDR3 nucleotides are TGTGCCAGCAGGGTTGGACTAGACCGCCTGGATACGCAGTATTTT. This gives the protein CASRVGLDRLDTQYF. The V call is TRBV7-6, the J call TRBJ2-3; 7 bases are shared with TRBD2. CDR3 length: 15 residues. V gave up 6 bases and J gave up 6 bases; unmatched junction bases: 12. Germline values: CDR1 SGHVS, CDR2 FNYEAQ.

The chain has TRBV11-3 and TRBJ2-1, with TRBD2 matching 7 bases. CDR1 and CDR2 (germline): SGHNT, YENEEA. V lost 5 bases and J lost 2; bases outside the gene matches: 6. This CDR3 comprises 15 residues. This chain's CDR3 is CASSPPSGAYNEQFF. The CDR3 bases are TGTGCCAGCAGCCCTCCTAGCGGAGCCTACAATGAGCAGTTCTTC. Supplemented by reference TRBV11-3 and TRBJ2-1, the full variable domain reads EAGVVQSPRYKIIEKKQPVAFWCNPISGHNTLYWYLQNLGQGPELLIRYENEEAVDDSQLPKDRFSAERLKGVDSTLKIQPAELGDSAVYLCASSPPSGAYNEQFFGPGTRLTVL.

V and J are TRBV9 and TRBJ2-1; D is unresolved. The CDR3 spans 15 residues. Germline loops: CDR1 SGDLS, CDR2 YYNGEE. V was trimmed by 4 bases and J by 4 bases, leaving 15 bases between them. DNA for the CDR3: TGTGCCAGCAGCCCAGCGTCCCGCGGTTACAATGAGCAGTTCTTC. This gives the protein CASSPASRGYNEQFF. Full variable domain (rest looked up from reference TRBV9 and TRBJ2-1): DSGVTQTPKHLITATGQRVTLRCSPRSGDLSVYWYQQSLDQGLQFLIQYYNGEERAKGNILERFSAQQFPDLHSELNLSSLELGDSALYFCASSPASRGYNEQFFGPGTRLTVL.

The rearrangement joins TRBV6-8 to TRBJ1-5; TRBD1 might be the D (5 bases). Germline CDR1 reads MNHGY; CDR2 reads SAAAGT. The V gene lost 2 bases and the J gene lost 10 bases, with 12 bases spanning the gap. This CDR3 region has 13 residues. Here the CDR3 reads CASSYDGTSPQHF. The CDR3 region has the DNA TGTGCCAGCAGTTACGATGGGACCAGCCCCCAGCATTTT.

This clone was recorded a few times. This chain connects TRBV6-8 to TRBJ1-2, with 7 bases fitting TRBD1. V was clipped by 5 bases and J by 8 bases; unmatched bases: 11. Germline-derived CDR1 and CDR2 are MNHGY and SAAAGT. The CDR3 sequence is 14 residues long. The chain's CDR3 is CASSRTGTLLGYTF. The CDR3 DNA reads TGTGCCAGCAGTCGGACAGGAACTTTATTGGGCTACACCTTC.

This clone was seen only a few times. The chain employs TRBV4-1 and TRBJ2-5; D is unclear. Germline-derived CDR1 and CDR2 are MGHRA and YSYEKL. The germline V and J ends were trimmed by 2 bases and 4 bases, with 8 bases remaining between them. The CDR3 covers 13 residues. The CDR3 reads CASSQMTTETQYF. The CDR3 bases are TGCGCCAGCAGCCAAATGACGACAGAGACCCAGTACTTC.

This clone was seen repeatedly, ten times or more. V is TRBV11-3 and J is TRBJ1-2; TRBD1 is a possible D gene (6 bases). This CDR3 contains 14 residues. Germline-derived CDR1 and CDR2 are SGHNT and YENEEA. V lost 0 bases and J 8 bases, leaving 13 bases between the germline ends. Here the CDR3 DNA reads TGTGCCAGCAGCTTAGACAGGGGTCAAGGAGGCTACACCTTC. Its protein is CASSLDRGQGGYTF.

V gene TRBV10-2 combines with J gene TRBJ2-7; TRBD2 matches 8 bases. The CDR3 runs to 15 residues. Per the germline V gene, CDR1 is WSHSY and CDR2 is SAAADI. Germline trimming cut 7 bases from V and 0 bases from J; bases unmatched to any gene: 8. In DNA form, the CDR3 reads TGCGCCAGCAAGGGGGTAGCGGGGATCTCCTACGAGCAGTACTTC. It is translated as CASKGVAGISYEQYF.

The J gene is TRBJ2-3, the V gene TRBV19; D not resolved. Trimming left V 3 bases short and J 4 bases short, with 8 bases between. Germline loops: CDR1 LNHDA, CDR2 SQIVND (reference sequence). CDR3 length equals 13 residues. CDR3 protein: CASSIIPADTQYF. In nucleotides, the CDR3 is TGTGCCAGTAGTATTATTCCGGCAGATACGCAGTATTTT.

In this sample, this clone turned up a few times. The chain carries TRBV6-8 and TRBJ1-3; no reliable D call. The CDR3 loop spans 13 amino acids. Trimming removed 10 bases from V and 4 bases from J, with 14 bases in between. The germline V gene encodes CDR1 MNHGY and CDR2 SAAAGT. CDR3 region: CAIPEGSGNTIYF. As DNA, the CDR3 is TGTGCCATCCCAGAGGGCTCCGGAAACACCATATATTTT.

This clone turned up a few times. The chain couples TRBV2 to TRBJ1-5; a possible D gene is TRBD1 (5 bases). The CDR3 runs to 15 residues. Trimming took 3 bases from V and 0 from J, leaving 9 bases between them. The germline V gene encodes CDR1 SNHLY and CDR2 FYNNEI. DNA of the CDR3: TGTGCCAGCAGTGATGGGACTAATAGCAATCAGCCCCAGCATTTT. Protein product: CASSDGTNSNQPQHF. Complete variable domain (other parts from reference TRBV2 and TRBJ1-5): EPEVTQTPSHQVTQMGQEVILRCVPISNHLYFYWYRQILGQKVEFLVSFYNNEISEKSEIFDDQFSVERPDGSNFTLKIRSTKLEDSAMYFCASSDGTNSNQPQHFGDGTRLSIL.

The rearrangement joins TRBV10-1 to TRBJ2-1; D perhaps matches TRBD1 (6 bases). Per germline, CDR1 WNHNN and CDR2 SYGVQD (reference sequence). CDR3 length equals 14 residues. The V gene lost 3 bases and the J gene lost 4 bases, with 10 bases spanning the gap. The CDR3, as DNA: TGCGCCAGCAGTGATAGGCAGGGGTACAATGAGCAGTTCTTC. Amino acid sequence: CASSDRQGYNEQFF.

This clone was counted between two and nine times. V gene TRBV6-8 combines with J gene TRBJ2-3; D gene ambiguous. The ends were cut back, 0 bases at V and 1 base at J, with 14 bases in the middle. The V gene's germline CDR1 is MNHGY and CDR2 SAAAGT. CDR3 size: 17 residues. The CDR3 nucleotides read TGTGCCAGCAGTTACTCTCCTGGTATTTGGCGCACAGATACGCAGTATTTT. Its translation: CASSYSPGIWRTDTQYF.

The J gene is TRBJ2-5, the V gene TRBV29-1; the match to TRBD2 covers 9 bases. The V gene's germline CDR1 is SQVTM and CDR2 ANQGSEA. Trimming removed 3 bases from V and 4 bases from J; junction bases left unmatched: 6. CDR3 length equals 14 residues. DNA for the CDR3: TGCAGCGTTGATGTTAGCGGGGGACTAGAGACCCAGTACTTC. Its protein product is CSVDVSGGLETQYF. Supplemented by reference TRBV29-1 and TRBJ2-5, the full variable domain reads SAVISQKPSRDICQRGTSLTIQCQVDSQVTMMFWYRQQPGQSLTLIATANQGSEATYESGFVIDKFPISRPNLTFSTLTVSNMSPEDSSIYLCSVDVSGGLETQYFGPGTRLLVL.

The V call is TRBV30, the J call TRBJ1-5; TRBD1 matches 7 bases. CDR3 size: 15 residues. V shed 2 bases and J 3 bases; nucleotides not matched to a gene: 7. The germline V gene has CDR1 GTSNPN and CDR2 SVGIG (reference sequence). CDR3 sequence: CAWSYPGGNNQPQHF. CDR3 nucleotides: TGTGCCTGGAGTTACCCAGGGGGGAACAATCAGCCCCAGCATTTT.